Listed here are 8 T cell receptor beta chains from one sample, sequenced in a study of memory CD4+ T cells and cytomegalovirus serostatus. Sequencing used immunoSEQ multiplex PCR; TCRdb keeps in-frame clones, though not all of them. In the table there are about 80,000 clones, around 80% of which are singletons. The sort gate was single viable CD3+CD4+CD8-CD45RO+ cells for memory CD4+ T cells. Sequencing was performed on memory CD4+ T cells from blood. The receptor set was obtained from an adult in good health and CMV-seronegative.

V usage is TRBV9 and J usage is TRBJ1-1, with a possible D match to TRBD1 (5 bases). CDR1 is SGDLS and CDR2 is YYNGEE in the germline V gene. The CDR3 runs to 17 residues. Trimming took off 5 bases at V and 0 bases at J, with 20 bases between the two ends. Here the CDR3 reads CASSDHTGDSMNTEAFF. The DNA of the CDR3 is TGTGCCAGCAGTGACCACACGGGTGACAGTATGAACACTGAAGCTTTCTTT.

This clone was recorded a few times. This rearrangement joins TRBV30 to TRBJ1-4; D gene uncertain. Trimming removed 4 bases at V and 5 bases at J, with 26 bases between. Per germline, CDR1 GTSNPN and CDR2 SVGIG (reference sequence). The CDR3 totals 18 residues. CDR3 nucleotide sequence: TGTGCCTGGAATATGGGTGTAGGTCAGCGAGGACCAAATGAAAAACTGTTTTTT. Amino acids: CAWNMGVGQRGPNEKLFF. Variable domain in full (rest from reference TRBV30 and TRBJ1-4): SQTIHQWPATLVQPVGSPLSLECTVEGTSNPNLYWYRQAAGRGLQLLFYSVGIGQISSEVPQNLSASRPQDRQFILSSKKLLLSDSGFYLCAWNMGVGQRGPNEKLFFGSGTQLSVL.

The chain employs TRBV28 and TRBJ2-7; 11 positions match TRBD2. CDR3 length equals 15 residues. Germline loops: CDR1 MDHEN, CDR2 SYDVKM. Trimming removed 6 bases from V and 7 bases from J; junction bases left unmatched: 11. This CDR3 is CASRAPGLAAAEQYF. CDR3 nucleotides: TGTGCCAGCAGGGCGCCGGGACTAGCGGCCGCGGAGCAGTACTTC.

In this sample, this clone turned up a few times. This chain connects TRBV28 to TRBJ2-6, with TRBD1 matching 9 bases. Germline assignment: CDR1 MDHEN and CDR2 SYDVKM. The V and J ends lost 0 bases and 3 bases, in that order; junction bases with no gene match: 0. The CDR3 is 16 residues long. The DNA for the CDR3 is TGTGCCAGCAGTTTATGGGGACAGGGTGGGGCCAACGTCCTGACTTTC. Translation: CASSLWGQGGANVLTF. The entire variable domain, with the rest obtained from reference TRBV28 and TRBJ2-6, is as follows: DVKVTQSSRYLVKRTGEKVFLECVQDMDHENMFWYRQDPGLGLRLIYFSYDVKMKEKGDIPEGYSVSREKKERFSLILESASTNQTSMYLCASSLWGQGGANVLTFGAGSRLTVL.

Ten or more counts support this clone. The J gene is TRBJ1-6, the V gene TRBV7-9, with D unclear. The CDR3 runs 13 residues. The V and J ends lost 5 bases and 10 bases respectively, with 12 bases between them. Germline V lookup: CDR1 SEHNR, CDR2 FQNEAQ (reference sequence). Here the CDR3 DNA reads TGTGCCAGCAGCCACGACTCGGGCTCACCCCTCCACTTT. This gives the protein CASSHDSGSPLHF.

CDR3 region: CATTTPGVGQETQYF. CDR3 coding DNA: TGTGCCACAACCACCCCAGGGGTGGGGCAAGAGACCCAGTACTTC. J is TRBJ2-5 and V is TRBV10-3; D might be TRBD1 (6 bases). The CDR3 runs to 15 residues. V was trimmed by 10 bases and J by 2 bases, leaving 20 bases between them. Germline loops: CDR1 ENHRY, CDR2 SYGVKD.

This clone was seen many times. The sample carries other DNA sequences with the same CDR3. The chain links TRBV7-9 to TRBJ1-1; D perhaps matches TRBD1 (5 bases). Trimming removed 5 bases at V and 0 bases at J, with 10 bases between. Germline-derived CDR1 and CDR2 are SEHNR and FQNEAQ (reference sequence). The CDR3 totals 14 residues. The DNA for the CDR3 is TGTGCCAGCAGCCTCCAGACAGTGAACACTGAAGCTTTCTTT. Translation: CASSLQTVNTEAFF.

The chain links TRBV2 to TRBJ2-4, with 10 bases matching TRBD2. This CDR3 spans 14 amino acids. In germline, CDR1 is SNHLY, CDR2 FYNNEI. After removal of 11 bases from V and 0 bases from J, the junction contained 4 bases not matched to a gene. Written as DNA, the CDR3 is TGTGCCGTCAGCGGGGGGGTAGCCAAAAACATTCAGTACTTC. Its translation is CAVSGGVAKNIQYF.